Described below is a single TCR beta chain sequence and its context. Its antigen is not known. This entry belongs to a study of shared clonotypes between healthy human individuals. Naive-designated CD8 cells lacked CD45RO, were positively enriched for CCR7, and omitted terminally differentiated effector memory CD45RA+ cells. Donors were healthy HIV-negative adults without recently reported acute infections or vaccinations. Notes on the study in general: Richness estimates generally favored naive over memory subsets. The naive CD4 repertoires of several donors were compared, and roughly 5% of clonotypes were shared.

Over several immunoSEQ plates, each subset's genomic DNA was distributed in even portions. The table came from immunoSEQ multiplex PCR; TCRdb's copy has only in-frame clones and leaves some out. The repertoire consists of 2 million or so clones, with about 95% occurring once and the leading ten covering 0.9% to 1.4%. CDR1 and CDR2 (germline): SGHVS, FQNEAQ. Deletions cut 0 bases from V and 4 bases from J, with 19 bases between. This CDR3 is built from 17 residues. This chain connects TRBV7-8 to TRBJ2-7; D may be TRBD2 (6 bases). Sequenced sample: naive CD8+ T cells sorted from blood. This clonotype was sampled from a man aged 18 to 35 in good health. The DNA of the CDR3 is TGTGCCAGCAGCTTAGCGCAATTCGGGAGTTTTGGATACGAGCAGTACTTC. Translating it yields CASSLAQFGSFGYEQYF. Combining the CDR3 with reference TRBV7-8 and TRBJ2-7 gives the whole variable domain GAGVSQSPRYKVAKRGQDVALRCDPISGHVSLFWYQQALGQGPEFLTYFQNEAQLDKSGLPSDRFFAERPEGSVSTLKIQRTQQEDSAVYLCASSLAQFGSFGYEQYFGPGTRLTVT.